The clone carrying this T cell receptor beta chain came up once. What it recognizes is unknown. The data derive from a study of T cell clonotyping in hematopoietic cell transplantation. Clones were read by immunoSEQ multiplex PCR, and TCRdb kept only the in-frame ones, dropping some. The sample carries fewer than 2,000 clones, around nine tenths recorded once. General study results and limits: CD4 and CD8 repertoire contributions could not be separated without sorting.

CDR1 is LGHNA and CDR2 is YSLEER in the germline V gene. There are 16 residues in the CDR3. Trimming took 0 bases from V and 0 from J, leaving 9 bases between them. The sample was PBMCs, taken at the time of graft-versus-host disease after allogeneic stem cell transplant. The TCR comes from a male patient in his late teens or twenties who had an allogeneic stem cell transplant from a related donor, so the T cells may come from the graft donor. Some clones in this sample may be carry-over from other donors' samples. This rearrangement joins TRBV4-3 to TRBJ2-1; D unclear. CDR3 nucleotides: TGCGCCAGCAGCCAAGATGCGCCGGGCTCCTACAATGAGCAGTTCTTC. Amino acids: CASSQDAPGSYNEQFF.